The rows below give T cell receptor beta chains drawn from one sample of a study of early T cells in non-severe SARS-CoV-2 infection. Each CDR3 protein is one row after TCRdb ran MiXCR on the 5' RACE reads. The sample contains over 25,000 distinct CDR3 sequences, 5.7% of which appear only once. The sample taken for sequencing was whole blood. The receptors were gathered from an adult who was a healthcare worker with PCR-confirmed SARS-CoV-2 infection or an uninfected control (not recorded which). CDR3s include the opening cysteine and the closing phenylalanine or tryptophan. Each record gives: J gene, V gene, CDR3 protein.

>TRBJ2-7|TRBV29-1
CSVGDSYEQYF
>TRBJ2-7|TRBV25-1
CASSEYWQGRPYEQYF
>TRBJ2-7|TRBV6-5
CASSRLGTRTIEQYF
>TRBJ1-4|TRBV28
CASSFLQGRSPNEKLFF
>TRBJ2-3|TRBV7-8
CASSLTDYTDTQYF
>TRBJ2-3|TRBV29-1
CSVPSGGGDTQYF
>TRBJ2-3|TRBV5-1
CASKGKGSDTQYF
>TRBJ1-6|TRBV11-3
CASSSTGASPLHF
>TRBJ2-2|TRBV5-1
CASIDAGLTSGELFF
>TRBJ1-1|TRBV6-5
CASSLLDRLNTEAFF
>TRBJ2-1|TRBV7-2
CASSFSGGSYNEQFF
>TRBJ2-5|TRBV20-1
CSAKAYGDETQYF
>TRBJ2-5|TRBV7-2
CASSLDFSQGTQYF
>TRBJ1-1|TRBV12-3/TRBV12-4
CASRQNNRIQAFF
>TRBJ1-3|TRBV7-9
CASSRAPGQGLWGNTIYF
>TRBJ2-7|TRBV13
CASGPYEQYF
>TRBJ2-7|TRBV7-2
CASSATSGAHEQYF
>TRBJ1-1|TRBV12-3/TRBV12-4
CASRSTQGSQAFF
>TRBJ1-5|TRBV18
CASSPKQRTGVKLLNQPQHF
>TRBJ1-1|TRBV18
CASSGEASEAFF
>TRBJ1-1|TRBV11-3
CASSSRSTEAFF
>TRBJ1-2|TRBV6-2/TRBV6-3
CASNEGTSNYGYTF
>TRBJ1-3|TRBV29-1
CSVEAAGGKGNTIYF
>TRBJ1-2|TRBV18
CASSPRIQGVSYGYTF
>TRBJ1-2|TRBV20-1
CSARDSGPKQGFGGYTF
>TRBJ2-1|TRBV24-1
CATSDYYRGDEQFF
>TRBJ2-3|TRBV7-8
CASSSKTGGVTDTQYF
>TRBJ2-4|TRBV5-1
CASSFDRPGNIQYF
>TRBJ2-3|TRBV4-3
CASSQDLATDTQYF
>TRBJ2-5|TRBV7-8
CASSLVLSGETQYF
>TRBJ1-5|TRBV12-3/TRBV12-4
CASSPDSNQPQHF
>TRBJ1-2|TRBV24-1
CATSDPNYGYTF
>TRBJ2-1|TRBV6-5
CASSYSIPSGGRSYNEQFF
>TRBJ2-1|TRBV10-1
CASSAGTSGGQSEQFF
>TRBJ1-1|TRBV5-1
CASSLEFGFGKAFF
>TRBJ2-3|TRBV28
CASSTILTKSTDTQYF
>TRBJ1-1|TRBV5-1
CASSPPGNTEAFF
>TRBJ1-1|TRBV6-6
CASSYSRAGQKNTEAFF
>TRBJ1-2|TRBV7-9
CASSLNSQGGNYGYTF
>TRBJ1-3|TRBV29-1
CSVEWGGSPGNTIYF
>TRBJ1-5|TRBV4-3
CASSQDLNQPQHF
>TRBJ1-2|TRBV12-3/TRBV12-4
CASRTGTAAYYGYTF
>TRBJ2-7|TRBV6-5
CASSLAAAYEQYF
>TRBJ1-5|TRBV10-2
CASSEAEGIVQPQHF
>TRBJ2-7|TRBV7-9
CASSPPLINEQYF
>TRBJ2-7|TRBV28
CASSVTGTLHEQYF
>TRBJ2-5|TRBV28
CASSPPGGRIGTQYF
>TRBJ2-3|TRBV20-1
CSARGTVLPTDTQYF
>TRBJ2-1|TRBV11-2
CASRGTVYNEQFF
>TRBJ1-6|TRBV18
CASSPLGESPLHF
>TRBJ1-2|TRBV12-5
CASAREILPKGGYTF
>TRBJ2-5|TRBV6-6
CASSVAGAVGETQYF
>TRBJ1-1|TRBV29-1
CSVDEGTGGLVTEAFF
>TRBJ2-2|TRBV7-2
CASSLIRADTGELFF
>TRBJ2-7|TRBV13
CASRLRDNKALEQYF